The present T cell receptor (beta chain) was sequenced within a study of T cell responses to AZD1222 COVID-19 vaccine. This clone appeared once. Clones were sequenced by immunoSEQ multiplex PCR, and TCRdb holds only the in-frame ones, with some missing. This sample has about 130,000 clones; more than 75% occur once, and the top ten carry less than 11%. The TCR was taken from an adult in good health. Sequences were derived from peripheral blood, sampled on day 0 of AZD1222 vaccination.

Written as DNA, the CDR3 is TGTGCCTGGAGTGTAATAGGGGGACAGGGGACTTTCTTT. Translating gives CAWSVIGGQGTFF. The genes are TRBV30 and TRBJ1-1, with 10 bases lining up with TRBD1. This CDR3 contains 13 residues. The V gene end was trimmed by 0 bases and the J gene end by 12 bases; junction bases not matched to a gene: 7. Germline V lookup: CDR1 GTSNPN, CDR2 SVGIG (reference sequence).